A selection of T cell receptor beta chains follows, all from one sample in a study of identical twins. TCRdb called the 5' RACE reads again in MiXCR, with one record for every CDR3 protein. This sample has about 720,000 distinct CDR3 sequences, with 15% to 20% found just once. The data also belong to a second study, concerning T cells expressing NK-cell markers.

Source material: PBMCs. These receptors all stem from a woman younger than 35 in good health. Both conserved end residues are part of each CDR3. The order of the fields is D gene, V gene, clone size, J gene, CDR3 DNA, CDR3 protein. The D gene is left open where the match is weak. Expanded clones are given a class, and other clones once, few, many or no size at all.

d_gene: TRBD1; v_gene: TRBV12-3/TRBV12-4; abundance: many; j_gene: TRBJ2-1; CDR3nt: TGTGCCAGCAGCCCTGGGGGACAGGGCTACAATGAGCAGTTCTTC; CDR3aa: CASSPGGQGYNEQFF
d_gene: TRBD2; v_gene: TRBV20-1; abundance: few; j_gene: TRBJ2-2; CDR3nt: TGCAGTGTGGCGGGAGCGCGGAAGGGGGAGCTGTTTTTT; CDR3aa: CSVAGARKGELFF
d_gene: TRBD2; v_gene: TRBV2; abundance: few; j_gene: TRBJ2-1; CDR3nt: TGTGCCAGCGTCTACGCGGGAGGTACCTACAATGAGCAGTTCTTC; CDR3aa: CASVYAGGTYNEQFF
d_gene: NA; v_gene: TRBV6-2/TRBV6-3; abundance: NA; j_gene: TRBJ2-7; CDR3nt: TGTGCCAGCAGTTACACCCAGCACTCCTACGAGCAGTACTTC; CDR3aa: CASSYTQHSYEQYF
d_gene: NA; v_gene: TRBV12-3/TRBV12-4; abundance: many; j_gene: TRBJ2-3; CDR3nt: TGTGCCAGCAGTCCGTCAGAGCCAGGCACAGATACGCAGTATTTT; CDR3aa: CASSPSEPGTDTQYF
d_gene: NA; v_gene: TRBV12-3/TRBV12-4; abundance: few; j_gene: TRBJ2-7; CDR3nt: TGTGCCAGCACCCTGGGACGGGCTCACTCCTACGAGCAGTACTTC; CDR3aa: CASTLGRAHSYEQYF
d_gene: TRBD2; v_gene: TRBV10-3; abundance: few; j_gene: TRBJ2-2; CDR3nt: TGTGCCATCAGTGTCGGACTAGCGGGAGGGGGCACCGGGGAGCTGTTTTTT; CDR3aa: CAISVGLAGGGTGELFF
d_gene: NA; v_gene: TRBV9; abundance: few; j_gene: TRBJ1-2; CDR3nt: TGTGCCAGCAGTCGTCGGGGGGTCTATGGCTACACCTTC; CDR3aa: CASSRRGVYGYTF
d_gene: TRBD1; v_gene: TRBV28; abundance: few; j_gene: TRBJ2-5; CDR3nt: TGTGCCAGCAGTTTTAACAGGGGAAACCAAGAGACCCAGTACTTC; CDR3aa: CASSFNRGNQETQYF
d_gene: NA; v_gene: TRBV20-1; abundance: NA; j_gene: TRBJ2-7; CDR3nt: TGCAGTGCTAGCCTGACGGGGCGGAACCAAGGCGAGCAGTACTTC; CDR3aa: CSASLTGRNQGEQYF
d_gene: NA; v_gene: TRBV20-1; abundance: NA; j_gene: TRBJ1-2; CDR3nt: TGCAGTGCTAGAGATCCCAACAGAAAAAGCTATGGCTACACCTTC; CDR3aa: CSARDPNRKSYGYTF
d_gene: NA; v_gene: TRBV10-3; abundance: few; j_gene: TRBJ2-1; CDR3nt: TGTGCCACCGTACAGAGTAGCTCCTACAATGAGCAGTTCTTC; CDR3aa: CATVQSSSYNEQFF
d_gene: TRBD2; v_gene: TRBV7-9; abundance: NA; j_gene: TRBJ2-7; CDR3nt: TGTGCCAGCAGCTCGCCGGGGGGGAGTTCGATCTCCTACGAGCAGTACTTC; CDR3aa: CASSSPGGSSISYEQYF
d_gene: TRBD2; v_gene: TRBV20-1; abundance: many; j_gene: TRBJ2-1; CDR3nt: TGCAGTGCTCCCGGGACTAGCGGGAGGGCCCGGGACAATGAGCAGTTCTTC; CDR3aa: CSAPGTSGRARDNEQFF
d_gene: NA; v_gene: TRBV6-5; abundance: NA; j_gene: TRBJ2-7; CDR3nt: TGTGCCAGCAGTTACTCCGGGGCCGTTTCTCTCGTTAGGTACGAGCAGTACTTC; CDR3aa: CASSYSGAVSLVRYEQYF
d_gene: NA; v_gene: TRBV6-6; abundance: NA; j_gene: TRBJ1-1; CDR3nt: TGTGCCAGCGTTAACACTGAAGCTTTCTTT; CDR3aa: CASVNTEAFF
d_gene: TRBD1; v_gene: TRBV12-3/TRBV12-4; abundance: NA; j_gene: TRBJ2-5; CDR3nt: TGTGCCAGCAGTTTAGTAATATTCTCCGGGGACAGTAAAGAGACCCAGTACTTC; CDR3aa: CASSLVIFSGDSKETQYF
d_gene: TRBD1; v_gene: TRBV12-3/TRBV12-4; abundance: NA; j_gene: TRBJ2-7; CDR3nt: TGTGCCAGCAGTCCACGGGGACAGGGGAACGAGCAGTACTTC; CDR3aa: CASSPRGQGNEQYF
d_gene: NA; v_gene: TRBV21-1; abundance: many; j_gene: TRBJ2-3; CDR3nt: TGTGCCAGCAGCGGGAAGGGGCCGGCAGTGTGGTGGCACACAGATACGCAGTATTTT; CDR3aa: CASSGKGPAVWWHTDTQYF
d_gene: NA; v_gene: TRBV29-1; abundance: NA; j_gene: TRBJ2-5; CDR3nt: TGCAGCGCTTCAGTAGAGACCCAGTACTTC; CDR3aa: CSASVETQYF
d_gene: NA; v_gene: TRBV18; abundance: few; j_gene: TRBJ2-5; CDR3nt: TGTGCCAGCTCACCTCCACAGGGTGAGGTTGCCCAGTACTTC; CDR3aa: CASSPPQGEVAQYF
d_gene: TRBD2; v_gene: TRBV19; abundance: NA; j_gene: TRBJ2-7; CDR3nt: TGTGCCAGTAGTATCGGGACTAGGGCTTCCTACGAGCAGTACTTC; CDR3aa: CASSIGTRASYEQYF
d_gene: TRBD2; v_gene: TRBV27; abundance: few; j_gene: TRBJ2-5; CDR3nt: TGTGCCAGCAGGCTGATAGGCGGGAGGGGAGGAGGAGAGACCCAGTACTTC; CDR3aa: CASRLIGGRGGGETQYF
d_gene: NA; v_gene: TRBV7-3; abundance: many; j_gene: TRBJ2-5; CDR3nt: TGCGCCAGCAGCTTGGAGGGGACCCAGTACTTC; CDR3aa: CASSLEGTQYF
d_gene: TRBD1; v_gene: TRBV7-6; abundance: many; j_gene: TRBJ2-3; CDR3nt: TGTGCCAGCAGCTTAACAGGGGAAGATACGCAGTATTTT; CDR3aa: CASSLTGEDTQYF
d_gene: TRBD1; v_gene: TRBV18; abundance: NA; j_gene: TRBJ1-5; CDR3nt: TGTGCCAGCTCACTCCGGGACAGCAACTTCAATCAGCCCCAGCATTTT; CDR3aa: CASSLRDSNFNQPQHF
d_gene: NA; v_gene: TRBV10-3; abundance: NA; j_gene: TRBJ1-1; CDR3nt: TGTGCCATCGGTCCCGGGGCTGGCGCTTTCTTT; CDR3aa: CAIGPGAGAFF
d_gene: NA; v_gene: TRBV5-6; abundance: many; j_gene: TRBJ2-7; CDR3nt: TGTGCCAGCAGCTCGGGGCGGTTCTCCTACGAGCAGTACTTC; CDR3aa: CASSSGRFSYEQYF
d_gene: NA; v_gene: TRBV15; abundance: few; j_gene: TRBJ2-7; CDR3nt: TGTGCCACCAGCAGAGACACAGTGTCCTACGAGCAGTACTTC; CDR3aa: CATSRDTVSYEQYF
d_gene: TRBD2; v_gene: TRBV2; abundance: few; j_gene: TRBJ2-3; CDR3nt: TGTGCCAGCAGTGAAGCATCTAGCGGGAGAGGTGATACGCAGTATTTT; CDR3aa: CASSEASSGRGDTQYF
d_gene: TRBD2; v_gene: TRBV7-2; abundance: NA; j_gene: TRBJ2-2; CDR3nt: TGTGCCAGCAGCGCGTCCCTTAGCGGGGGGGCCATCGGGGAGCTGTTTTTT; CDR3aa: CASSASLSGGAIGELFF
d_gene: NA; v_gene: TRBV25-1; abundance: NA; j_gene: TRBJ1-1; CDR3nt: TGTGCCAGCCAACCACCGACCCAGAACACTGAAGCTTTCTTT; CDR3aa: CASQPPTQNTEAFF
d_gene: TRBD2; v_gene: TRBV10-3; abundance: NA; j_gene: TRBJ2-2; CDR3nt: TGTGCCATCAGAGCCAGACTAGCGGATGGCACCGGGGAGCTGTTTTTT; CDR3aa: CAIRARLADGTGELFF
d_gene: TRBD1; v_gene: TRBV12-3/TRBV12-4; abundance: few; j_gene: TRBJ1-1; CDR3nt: TGTGCCAGCAGTCTGCGACAGGGTAGGAGGGCTTTCTTT; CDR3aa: CASSLRQGRRAFF
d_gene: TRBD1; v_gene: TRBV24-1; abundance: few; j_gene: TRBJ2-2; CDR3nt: TGTGCCACCAGTGATTCCAGAGTCCGGGACAGGGCTACCGGGGAGCTGTTTTTT; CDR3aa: CATSDSRVRDRATGELFF
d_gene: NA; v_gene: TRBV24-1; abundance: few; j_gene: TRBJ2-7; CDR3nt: TGTGCCACCAGTGATCCTCAGACATACGAGCAGTACTTC; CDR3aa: CATSDPQTYEQYF
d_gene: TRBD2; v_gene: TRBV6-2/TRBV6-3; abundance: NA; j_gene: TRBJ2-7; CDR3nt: TGTGCCAGCATTGGAAGGGGCGGGAGGTCTCCCTACGAGCAGTACTTC; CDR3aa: CASIGRGGRSPYEQYF
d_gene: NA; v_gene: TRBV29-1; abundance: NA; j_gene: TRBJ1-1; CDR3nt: TGCAGCGTTGAAGGTTGGGTCACTGAAGCTTTCTTT; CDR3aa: CSVEGWVTEAFF
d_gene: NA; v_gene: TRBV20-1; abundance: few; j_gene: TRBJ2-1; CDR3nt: TGCAGTGCTCTCCGGGACCTGCTCTACAATGAGCAGTTCTTC; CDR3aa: CSALRDLLYNEQFF
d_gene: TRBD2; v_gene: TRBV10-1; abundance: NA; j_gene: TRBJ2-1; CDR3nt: TGCGCCAGCAGTGAGCGGGAGGGCAACTTATACAATGAGCAGTTCTTC; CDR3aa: CASSEREGNLYNEQFF